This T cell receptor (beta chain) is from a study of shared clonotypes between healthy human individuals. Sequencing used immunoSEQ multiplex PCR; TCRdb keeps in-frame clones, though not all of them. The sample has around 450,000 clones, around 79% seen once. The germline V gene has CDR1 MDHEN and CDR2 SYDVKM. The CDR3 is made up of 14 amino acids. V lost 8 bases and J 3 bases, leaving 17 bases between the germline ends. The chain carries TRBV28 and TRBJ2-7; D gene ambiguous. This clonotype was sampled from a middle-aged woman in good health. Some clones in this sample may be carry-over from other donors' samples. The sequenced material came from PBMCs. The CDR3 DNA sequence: TGTGCCAGCTCGCCCACGCCAGGAAGCTACGAGCAGTACTTC. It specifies CASSPTPGSYEQYF.